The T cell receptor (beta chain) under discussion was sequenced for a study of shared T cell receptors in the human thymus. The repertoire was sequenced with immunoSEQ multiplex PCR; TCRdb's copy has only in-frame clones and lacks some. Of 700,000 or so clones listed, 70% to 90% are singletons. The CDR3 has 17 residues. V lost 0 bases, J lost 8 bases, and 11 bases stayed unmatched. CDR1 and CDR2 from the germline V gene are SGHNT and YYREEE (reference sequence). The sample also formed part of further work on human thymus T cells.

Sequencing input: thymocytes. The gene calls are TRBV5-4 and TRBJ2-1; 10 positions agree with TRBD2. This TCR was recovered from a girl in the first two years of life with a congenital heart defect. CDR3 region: CASSLGEGTSVTYEQFF. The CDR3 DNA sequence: TGTGCCAGCAGCTTGGGGGAGGGGACTAGCGTTACCTATGAGCAGTTCTTC.